This record concerns one TCR beta chain sequence. Its antigen is unknown. Stated treatment: roughly ten-day PBMC culture with coronavirus spike peptide pools or control peptides (ViraFEST assay). Researchers reported culturing approximately 2 million PBMCs per well with 10 IU/ml IL-2 and about 10 ug/ml peptide pools. Cells were cultured for about nine days, and then CD4+ T cells were isolated by negative selection. These data originate in a study of vaccination and CD4 T cells after COVID-19. Study-level information: Convalescent patients gave post-COVID blood a median about 100 days post-diagnosis, range 35 to 161. Blood was drawn a median around 73 days post second dose, range 14 to 241.

CDR1 DFQATT and CDR2 SNEGSKA come from the germline V gene (reference sequence). The V and J ends lost 7 bases and 4 bases respectively, with 13 bases between them. The CDR3 totals 12 residues. Cultured CD4+ T-cell DNA underwent Oncomine TCR Beta short-read sequencing. From the PCR reads, TCRdb called clonotypes with MiXCR, one entry per CDR3 protein. The table records more than 10,000 distinct CDR3 sequences, 40% to 55% of them present only once. This receptor was taken from a human donor who had recovered from COVID-19. The gene calls are TRBV20-1 and TRBJ1-2; perhaps TRBD1 as D (5 bases). Here the sequenced sample was CD4+ T cells from blood, cultured in vitro, taken after SARS-CoV-2 vaccination. CDR3 amino acids: CSVKSGPYGYTF. CDR3 bases: TGCAGTGTCAAGTCGGGGCCCTATGGCTACACCTTC.